This is a list of T cell receptor beta chains from one sample in a study of blood T cells in healthy people across ages. Via MiXCR, TCRdb re-called the 5' RACE reads, giving one row per CDR3 protein. The sample lists about 700,000 distinct CDR3 sequences; 32% were seen once. Sequencing was carried out using blood. All receptors derive from an elderly woman in good health. CDR3s include the opening cysteine and the closing phenylalanine or tryptophan. Not every row has a clone size; where given, it reads once, few, many or a size class.

clone_size | j_call | v_call | cdr3_aa
many | TRBJ2-3 | TRBV12-3/TRBV12-4 | CASTLRPSGGTDTQYF
many | TRBJ2-1 | TRBV12-3/TRBV12-4 | CASSLKRNEQFF
few | TRBJ1-1 | TRBV5-6 | CASSRGVTEAFF
. | TRBJ2-5 | TRBV4-2 | CTSSQELRLTGQGTQYF
. | TRBJ2-2 | TRBV5-1 | CASNSGQSTGELFF
. | TRBJ1-6 | TRBV15 | CATSSTGSYNSPLHF
many | TRBJ2-3 | TRBV27 | CASSLFPPRHNFRDTQYF
many | TRBJ2-3 | TRBV7-3 | CASSRLAGGPDTQYF
. | TRBJ2-3 | TRBV30 | CAWSKATSDTDTQYF
many | TRBJ2-7 | TRBV7-9 | CASSPAARAYF
many | TRBJ2-3 | TRBV20-1 | CSAPGTRADTQYF
few | TRBJ2-3 | TRBV10-3 | CAISADTTDTQYF
many | TRBJ1-4 | TRBV9 | CASSNTGEYEKLFF
few | TRBJ2-3 | TRBV25-1 | CASSEWSLAGVPDTQYF
medium-sized | TRBJ2-5 | TRBV7-2 | CASSPTGSGVARAQYF
once | TRBJ2-7 | TRBV15 | CATSRDLAGGQYF
many | TRBJ1-5 | TRBV20-1 | CSARDFGGGNQPQHF
. | TRBJ2-6 | TRBV6-5 | CASSTRQDGGANVLTF
many | TRBJ1-2 | TRBV6-2/TRBV6-3 | CASSYGTLYGYTF
many | TRBJ2-7 | TRBV20-1 | CSASDGGTYEQYF
many | TRBJ2-1 | TRBV5-4 | CASSPLAGGGNEQFF
many | TRBJ2-7 | TRBV6-5 | CASRVLGYHEQYF
few | TRBJ1-4 | TRBV20-1 | CSARQGYGYNEKRFF
. | TRBJ2-1 | TRBV7-2 | CASSLRDRDNEQFF
. | TRBJ2-5 | TRBV14 | CASSQLMRGAQETQYF
many | TRBJ2-5 | TRBV20-1 | CSAAARGPKETQYF